The entry that follows covers one T cell receptor beta chain sequence. Its target is not known. The data stem from a study of T cells in Graves' hyperthyroidism and ophthalmopathy. Study results and caveats: Researchers report that a 13 V-J model separated ophthalmopathy from stable hyperthyroidism.

Germline V gene sequence: CDR1 DFQATT, CDR2 SNEGSKA (reference sequence). This CDR3 has 13 residues. Trimming took 5 bases from V and 1 from J, leaving 8 bases between them. Amplification yielded TCR beta CDR3 regions, with RNA transcripts as the source. Initially, a first-round RT-PCR of the TCR CDR3 employed the HTBI primer set. TCRdb recomputed calls from the multiplex PCR reads with MiXCR, one row per CDR3 protein. Here the sample spans a few hundred thousand distinct CDR3 sequences, roughly 50% being singletons. Hyperthyroidism, newly diagnosed and lasting under 2 months, affected patients aged 18 to 65.

V usage is TRBV20-1 and J usage is TRBJ2-2; D not resolved. Sequencing used peripheral blood or thyroid tissue (not recorded which). This receptor was identified in a woman aged 18-29 years with Graves' hyperthyroidism. Here the CDR3 reads CSAWTGNTGELFF. CDR3 nucleotide sequence: TGCAGTGCTTGGACGGGGAACACCGGGGAGCTGTTTTTT.